Following are 18 T cell receptor beta chains from one sample sequenced in a study of beta chain features in type 1 diabetes. Reverse transcribing all isolated RNA meant expressed TCRB transcripts were sequenced. TCRdb keeps only in-frame clones here, not all; method: immunoSEQ multiplex PCR. The sample yields some 330,000 clones, roughly 12% seen once. Broader study findings: Shortening that was moderate but significant affected the TCRB CDR3s of Type 1 diabetes patients in all four CD4+ subsets.

Antigens for these TCRs are unknown. Sequences were obtained from naive CD4+ T cells from blood. These receptors all come from a woman between 18 and 30 years old with type 1 diabetes.

In the case of this clone: This sample includes further DNA sequences coding for the same CDR3. The chain uses TRBV9 and TRBJ2-3; D is undetermined. There are 13 residues in the CDR3. Germline V lookup: CDR1 SGDLS, CDR2 YYNGEE. Between the trimmed V and J ends, which lost 0 bases and 2 bases, there was a span of 4 bases. As DNA, the CDR3 is TGTGCCAGCAGCGTAGCGTTCACAGATACGCAGTATTTT. Its translation is CASSVAFTDTQYF.

The rearrangement links TRBV5-4 to TRBJ1-1; D is unclear. Germline CDR1 reads SGHNT; CDR2 reads YYREEE (reference sequence). The CDR3 contains 11 residues. Trimming left V 7 bases short and J 1 base short, with 5 bases between. The CDR3 sequence: CASGRNTEAFF. The CDR3 region has the DNA TGTGCCAGCGGTAGGAACACTGAAGCTTTCTTT.

The chain uses TRBV5-1 and TRBJ2-3, with D tentatively TRBD2 (5 bases). Germline V gives CDR1 SGHRS, CDR2 YFSETQ. CDR3 length: 15 residues. V was trimmed by 0 bases and J by 3 bases, leaving 11 bases between them. The CDR3 region has the DNA TGCGCCAGCAGCTTGGAAGTAGCGACAACAGATACGCAGTATTTT. This encodes CASSLEVATTDTQYF. Complete variable domain (other parts from reference TRBV5-1 and TRBJ2-3): KAGVTQTPRYLIKTRGQQVTLSCSPISGHRSVSWYQQTPGQGLQFLFEYFSETQRNKGNFPGRFSGRQFSNSRSEMNVSTLELGDSALYLCASSLEVATTDTQYFGPGTRLTVL.

The rearrangement links TRBV10-3 to TRBJ2-1; TRBD2 matches 10 bases. V shed 8 bases and J 7 bases; nucleotides not matched to a gene: 2. The CDR3 is 12 amino acids. Per the germline V gene, CDR1 is ENHRY and CDR2 is SYGVKD. DNA of the CDR3: TGTGCCATCGAAGCGGGGGGGAATGAGCAGTTCTTC. Translation gives CAIEAGGNEQFF.

This chain joins TRBV5-1 and TRBJ2-7; perhaps TRBD2 as D (5 bases). From germline, CDR1 is SGHRS and CDR2 YFSETQ. V was shortened by 6 bases and J by 4 bases, with 23 bases between the two germline ends. This CDR3 has 16 amino acids. CDR3 loop: CASTRFSGLVSYEQYF. Here the CDR3 DNA reads TGCGCCAGCACGCGATTCTCGGGGTTAGTGAGTTACGAGCAGTACTTC.

V is TRBV18 and J is TRBJ2-3; 8 nucleotides line up with TRBD2. V lost 0 bases to trimming and J lost 6 bases; unmatched junction nucleotides: 8. Per germline, CDR1 KGHSH and CDR2 LQKENI. CDR3 size: 16 residues. The CDR3 reads CASSPPGSGVGDTQYF. CDR3 DNA: TGTGCCAGCTCACCACCTGGTAGCGGGGTAGGTGATACGCAGTATTTT.

This clone showed up just a few times. The CDR3, as DNA: TGTGCCAGCAGCCCCCAGGCTAACACTGAAGCTTTCTTT. Amino acids: CASSPQANTEAFF. The V gene is TRBV5-4, the J gene TRBJ1-1; no firm D call. Germline values: CDR1 SGHNT, CDR2 YYREEE (reference sequence). V was shortened by 4 bases and J by 2 bases, with 9 bases between the two germline ends. The CDR3 is made up of 13 amino acids. The whole variable domain, remainder taken from reference TRBV5-4 and TRBJ1-1, is ETGVTQSPTHLIKTRGQQVTLRCSSQSGHNTVSWYQQALGQGPQFIFQYYREEENGRGNFPPRFSGLQFPNYSSELNVNALELDDSALYLCASSPQANTEAFFGQGTRLTVV.

Only a few counts were recorded for this clone. This chain uses TRBV28 with TRBJ2-7, with TRBD1 as a possible D gene (6 bases). The CDR3 length is 14 residues. V was clipped by 8 bases and J by 2 bases, with 16 bases between them. Germline V gene sequence: CDR1 MDHEN, CDR2 SYDVKM. The CDR3 DNA reads TGTGCCAGCGTCAACCCAGGGGCTCCCTACGAGCAGTACTTC. Amino acid sequence: CASVNPGAPYEQYF.

This rearrangement joins TRBV18 to TRBJ2-3, with 9 bases lining up with TRBD2. V shed 2 bases and J 4 bases; nucleotides not matched to a gene: 4. The CDR3 runs to 15 residues. CDR1 KGHSH and CDR2 LQKENI come from the germline V gene. DNA for the CDR3: TGTGCCAGCTCACCATCCCGACTAGCGGCAGATACGCAGTATTTT. Translation gives CASSPSRLAADTQYF. Full variable domain (outside the CDR3, taken from reference TRBV18 and TRBJ2-3): NAGVMQNPRHLVRRRGQEARLRCSPMKGHSHVYWYRQLPEEGLKFMVYLQKENIIDESGMPKERFSAEFPKEGPSILRIQQVVRGDSAAYFCASSPSRLAADTQYFGPGTRLTVL.

This clone was detected only a few times. This chain joins TRBV28 and TRBJ2-7; D perhaps matches TRBD2 (5 bases). The CDR3 has 15 residues. V lost 3 bases and J 6 bases, leaving 18 bases between the germline ends. Looked up from germline, CDR1 is MDHEN and CDR2 is SYDVKM. The CDR3 DNA sequence: TGTGCCAGCAGTTTGGGTCCCCTGGGGAGAAGCGAGCAGTACTTC. It specifies CASSLGPLGRSEQYF.

This clone has just a few counts. J is TRBJ2-3 and V is TRBV2; the D is unclear. Germline V gives CDR1 SNHLY, CDR2 FYNNEI. Between the trimmed V and J ends, which lost 3 bases and 6 bases, there was a span of 10 bases. The CDR3 contains 13 residues. CDR3 sequence reads: CASSDSLRDTQYF. The DNA of the CDR3 is TGTGCCAGCAGTGACTCCCTCCGGGATACGCAGTATTTT.

This clone occurred a few times. This chain links TRBV14 with TRBJ1-1; no clear D. V shed 7 bases and J shed 0 bases, with 12 bases lying between them. The CDR3 covers 14 residues. The germline gives CDR1 SGHDN, CDR2 FVKESK. The CDR3 nucleotides are TGTGCCAGCAAATTGGCAGACATGAACACTGAAGCTTTCTTT. It translates to CASKLADMNTEAFF.

The V call is TRBV5-4, the J call TRBJ1-4; 9 bases are shared with TRBD1. The germline V gene encodes CDR1 SGHNT and CDR2 YYREEE (reference sequence). After removal of 3 bases from V and 10 bases from J, the junction contained 13 bases not matched to a gene. This CDR3 spans 16 amino acids. CDR3 coding DNA: TGTGCCAGCAGCTATTTAACCGGGACAGGGCTCGGAAAACTGTTTTTT. Its translation: CASSYLTGTGLGKLFF.

The table lists this clone with a few counts. The chain links TRBV5-1 to TRBJ1-5, with D possibly being TRBD1 (6 bases). There are 13 residues in the CDR3. V was pared by 4 bases and J by 5 bases, with 10 bases between. The V gene's germline CDR1 is SGHRS and CDR2 YFSETQ. The CDR3 sequence is CASSPGGDQPQHF. CDR3 bases: TGCGCCAGCAGCCCGGGGGGCGATCAGCCCCAGCATTTT.

The genes are TRBV28 and TRBJ2-1; D is possibly TRBD2 (5 bases). The CDR3 runs to 15 residues. V was trimmed by 7 bases and J by 4 bases, leaving 17 bases between them. Per the germline V gene, CDR1 is MDHEN and CDR2 is SYDVKM. Written as DNA, the CDR3 is TGTGCCAGCAATAAACCGGGGTTAGGGTACAATGAGCAGTTCTTC. It yields the protein CASNKPGLGYNEQFF.

This chain connects TRBV7-8 to TRBJ2-1; 11 bases agree with TRBD2. CDR1 is SGHVS and CDR2 is FQNEAQ in the germline V gene. V shed 0 bases and J 2 bases; nucleotides not matched to a gene: 3. The CDR3 has 17 amino acids. The CDR3 DNA follows: TGTGCCAGCAGCTTAGCCCGTAGCGGGAGGGCCTACAATGAGCAGTTCTTC. As protein: CASSLARSGRAYNEQFF.

With respect to this clone: Germline and junction disagree at one end, which may indicate a read error. J is TRBJ1-2 and V is TRBV7-2; no definite D call. The germline CDR1 and CDR2 sequences are SGHTA and FQGNSA. The CDR3 has 12 amino acids. For the CDR3, the DNA is TGTGCCAGCAGCCCCTGGGCGACGGCGCACGCCTTC. Translating it yields CASSPWATAHAF.

V gene TRBV27 combines with J gene TRBJ2-5; perhaps TRBD1 as D (5 bases). Germline-derived CDR1 and CDR2 are MNHEY and SMNVEV (reference sequence). The CDR3 has 15 residues. V lost 4 bases to trimming and J lost 2 bases, with 14 bases between them. The CDR3 is CASSSYKGAQETQYF. The CDR3, as DNA: TGTGCCAGCAGTTCATACAAAGGGGCGCAAGAGACCCAGTACTTC.